Following are 25 T cell receptor beta chains from one sample sequenced in a study of CD8 T cells in ankylosing spondylitis. TCRdb analysed the 5' RACE reads with MiXCR anew, one entry per CDR3 protein. The profile shows 250,000 to 300,000 distinct CDR3 sequences, roughly 20% of them singletons. The sequenced sample consisted of blood, either unsorted or a sorted T cell fraction (not recorded which). These receptors were obtained from a male donor with ankylosing spondylitis or in good health (not recorded which).

The CDR3 bases are TGTGCCAGCAGCTCGGGACAGGGGTGGCGAAAACTGTTTTTT. It is translated as CASSSGQGWRKLFF. The chain is built from TRBV7-2 and TRBJ1-4; 10 bases line up with TRBD1. The ends lost 4 bases at V and 10 bases at J; junction bases unmatched: 6. Germline V gives CDR1 SGHTA, CDR2 FQGNSA. CDR3 length: 14 residues. Based on the CDR3 plus reference TRBV7-2 and TRBJ1-4, the full variable domain is GAGVSQSPSNKVTEKGKDVELRCDPISGHTALYWYRQSLGQGLEFLIYFQGNSAPDKSGLPSDRFSAERTGGSVSTLTIQRTQQEDSAVYLCASSSGQGWRKLFFGSGTQLSVL.

In this sample, this clonotype turned up a few times. V and J are TRBV5-6 and TRBJ2-1; 10 bases align to TRBD2. Trimming took 4 bases from V and 0 from J; bases not matched to a gene: 7. CDR1 is SGHDT and CDR2 is YYEEEE in the germline V gene. CDR3 length equals 17 residues. The CDR3 region has the DNA TGTGCCAGCAGCCCGTGGGCTAGCGGGGGCTCCTACAATGAGCAGTTCTTC. Its protein product is CASSPWASGGSYNEQFF. Full variable domain (outside the CDR3, taken from reference TRBV5-6 and TRBJ2-1): DAGVTQSPTHLIKTRGQQVTLRCSPKSGHDTVSWYQQALGQGPQFIFQYYEEEERQRGNFPDRFSGHQFPNYSSELNVNALLLGDSALYLCASSPWASGGSYNEQFFGPGTRLTVL.

The CDR3 protein is CASSPGQGTYQETQYF. DNA of the CDR3: TGCGCCAGCAGCCCCGGACAGGGGACTTACCAAGAGACCCAGTACTTC. V is TRBV5-1 and J is TRBJ2-5, with 9 bases fitting TRBD1. CDR1 is SGHRS and CDR2 is YFSETQ in the germline V gene. With V trimmed by 4 bases and J by 0 bases, 7 bases remained unmatched. The CDR3 is made up of 16 amino acids.

This clonotype has a handful of counts. The chain joins TRBV5-6 to TRBJ2-5; TRBD2 agrees at 9 bases. With 2 bases clipped from V and 5 bases from J, the junction kept 7 bases outside the gene matches. Germline assignment: CDR1 SGHDT and CDR2 YYEEEE. The CDR3 runs to 15 residues. The CDR3 sequence is CASSFGGGAGETQYF. CDR3 DNA sequence: TGTGCCAGCAGCTTCGGCGGGGGGGCCGGTGAGACCCAGTACTTC.

The chain recombines TRBV20-1 with TRBJ2-7; 7 bases are a match to TRBD1. From germline, CDR1 is DFQATT and CDR2 SNEGSKA (reference sequence). The CDR3 runs to 14 residues. The CDR3 is CSARETGPPYEQCV. The CDR3 DNA reads TGCAGTGCTAGGGAGACAGGGCCTCCCTACGAGCAGTGCGTC.

This chain joins TRBV2 and TRBJ1-2; 7 nucleotides match TRBD1. Germline V gene lookup returns CDR1 SNHLY and CDR2 FYNNEI. The V segment lost 2 bases and the J segment 4 bases; nucleotides outside the gene matches: 7. The CDR3 length is 15 residues. CDR3 nucleotide sequence: TGTGCCAGCAGTGAAATCGGGACAGTCCCCTATGGCTACACCTTC. This gives the protein CASSEIGTVPYGYTF.

For this clonotype: A read error may produce the germline difference seen at one junction end. The J gene is TRBJ2-2, the V gene TRBV5-1; D tentatively fits TRBD1 or TRBD2 (5 bases each). CDR3 length: 15 residues. Germline V gene lookup returns CDR1 SGHRS and CDR2 YFSETQ. The CDR3 spells CASSLGSANTGALFF. CDR3 DNA sequence: TGCGCCAGCAGCTTGGGCAGCGCGAACACCGGGGCGCTGTTTTTT.

The chain links TRBV29-1 to TRBJ2-5; D not certain. Germline CDR1 is SQVTM and CDR2 is ANQGSEA. The CDR3 is 10 residues long. V was shortened by 7 bases and J by 2 bases, with 5 bases between the two germline ends. This CDR3 is CSALQETQYF. CDR3 sequence (DNA): TGCAGCGCGTTACAAGAGACCCAGTACTTC.

This clonotype was picked up a small number of times. The chain uses TRBV9 and TRBJ2-5; D remains unclear. The CDR3 has 17 residues. From germline, CDR1 is SGDLS and CDR2 YYNGEE. V was clipped by 4 bases and J by 0 bases, with 19 bases between them. CDR3 coding DNA: TGTGCCAGCAGCCCCCCCTTGAACGGAGAGGACCAAGAGACCCAGTACTTC. It translates to CASSPPLNGEDQETQYF.

The CDR3 coding sequence is TGCGCCAGCAGACCTCTAGCGGGGGGGCCCGGAGAGACCCAGTACTTC. This encodes CASRPLAGGPGETQYF. This chain links TRBV5-1 with TRBJ2-5; TRBD2 aligns across 12 bases. CDR1 is SGHRS and CDR2 is YFSETQ in the germline V gene. The length of the CDR3 is 16 residues. V dropped 5 bases and J dropped 4; count of bases not matched to a gene: 9.

This clonotype appeared many times. The V gene is TRBV20-1, the J gene TRBJ1-2; 10 bases line up with TRBD1. The CDR3 runs to 12 residues. Germline CDR1 DFQATT, CDR2 SNEGSKA (reference sequence). With V trimmed by 6 bases and J by 5 bases, 3 bases remained unmatched. The CDR3 sequence is CSARTGGYGYTF. CDR3 coding DNA: TGCAGTGCCCGGACAGGGGGTTATGGCTACACCTTC.

This clonotype was detected a few times. CDR3 sequence reads: CASSESSGFGTQGLDYGYTF. CDR3 nucleotides: TGCGCCAGCAGTGAGTCGAGCGGTTTCGGGACGCAGGGCCTGGACTATGGCTACACCTTC. The J gene is TRBJ1-2, the V gene TRBV10-1; TRBD1 might be the D (5 bases). Trimming shortened V by 0 bases and J by 3 bases, and 26 bases separated the two germline ends. Per the germline V gene, CDR1 is WNHNN and CDR2 is SYGVQD (reference sequence). This CDR3 spans 20 amino acids.

This clonotype was counted only a few times. The chain recombines TRBV30 with TRBJ2-3, with 9 positions matching TRBD1. The CDR3 extends over 15 amino acids. The junction had 11 bases not matched to a gene; V was cut back by 2 bases and J by 8 bases. Germline lookup yields CDR1 GTSNPN and CDR2 SVGIG (reference sequence). The CDR3 coding sequence is TGTGCCTGGAGTTTACCGGGACAGGGAAAGGGTACGCAGTATTTT. It is translated as CAWSLPGQGKGTQYF.

This clonotype was counted only a few times. This chain links TRBV6-1 with TRBJ1-6, with TRBD1 matching 7 bases. Losses at the gene ends were 6 bases for V and 7 bases for J; bases not matched to a gene: 6. In germline, CDR1 is MNHNS, CDR2 SASEGT. CDR3 length: 14 amino acids. CDR3 sequence reads: CASSRTGENSPLHF. CDR3 in DNA: TGTGCCAGCAGCAGGACAGGAGAGAATTCACCCCTCCACTTT.

The gene calls are TRBV2 and TRBJ2-2; 9 nucleotides align to TRBD2. The CDR3 covers 17 residues. Looked up from germline, CDR1 is SNHLY and CDR2 is FYNNEI. The V and J ends lost 5 bases and 4 bases, in that order; junction bases with no gene match: 11. For the CDR3, the DNA is TGTGCCAGCAGTCCTTTTCGCGGGGGGGCCAGCACCGGGGAGCTGTTTTTT. This gives the protein CASSPFRGGASTGELFF.

This clonotype has more than one count but fewer than ten. The chain employs TRBV5-1 and TRBJ2-2; 8 positions match TRBD1. Trimming took 1 base from V and 1 from J; bases not matched to a gene: 6. The CDR3 spans 17 residues. Germline values: CDR1 SGHRS, CDR2 YFSETQ. CDR3 bases: TGCGCCAGCAGCTTGTTTCCAGGGGGCGAGAACACCGGGGAGCTGTTTTTT. As protein: CASSLFPGGENTGELFF.

This clonotype came up many times. The V gene is TRBV2, the J gene TRBJ2-1; D is ambiguous. This CDR3 is built from 10 residues. With 7 bases removed from V and 9 bases from J, the gap between germline ends came to 7 bases. Germline V gene lookup returns CDR1 SNHLY and CDR2 FYNNEI. The CDR3 bases are TGTGCCAGCATGCAACGTGAGCAGTTCTTC. Encoded protein: CASMQREQFF.

This clonotype has more than one count but fewer than ten. The chain couples TRBV3-1 to TRBJ2-1; no clear D gene. Deletions cut 0 bases from V and 0 bases from J, with 12 bases between. This CDR3 contains 17 residues. Germline V gene lookup returns CDR1 LGHDT and CDR2 YNNKEL (reference sequence). The CDR3 DNA is TGTGCCAGCAGCCAAGATAGGGTTGGGCGCTCCTACAATGAGCAGTTCTTC. Translating it yields CASSQDRVGRSYNEQFF.

The gene calls are TRBV13 and TRBJ2-1, with 11 bases identical to TRBD1. The length of the CDR3 is 17 residues. Germline CDR1 reads PRHDT; CDR2 reads FYEKMQ (reference sequence). With V trimmed by 4 bases and J by 7 bases, 12 bases remained unmatched. The chain's CDR3 is CASSSLIRDRGYNEQFF. The CDR3 DNA reads as TGTGCCAGCAGCTCCCTGATCCGGGACAGGGGGTATAATGAGCAGTTCTTC.

This chain links TRBV5-6 with TRBJ1-1; 9 positions agree with TRBD1. V trimming: 0 bases; J trimming: 6 bases; junction bases outside the gene matches: 6. This CDR3 comprises 15 residues. Germline values: CDR1 SGHDT, CDR2 YYEEEE. This CDR3 reads CASSLVPGQGAEAFF. For the CDR3, the DNA is TGTGCCAGCAGCTTGGTCCCGGGACAGGGTGCTGAAGCTTTCTTT.

This clonotype was seen more than once but under ten times. The V call is TRBV20-1, the J call TRBJ1-2, with D possibly TRBD1 on 5 matching bases. Trimming stripped 1 base from V and 8 bases from J, with 17 bases between. Per germline, CDR1 DFQATT and CDR2 SNEGSKA (reference sequence). This CDR3 has 14 residues. As DNA, the CDR3 is TGCAGTGCTAGAGGTGGCAGGGAGATAGCCGGCTACACCTTC. The encoded protein is CSARGGREIAGYTF.

The chain links TRBV12-3 or TRBV12-4 to TRBJ2-7; 13 bases align to TRBD2. This CDR3 has 19 amino acids. DNA of the CDR3: TGTGCCTGCAGTTTCCCTAGACTAGCGGGGGGCAATCCATCCTACGAGCAGTACGTC. Translated: CACSFPRLAGGNPSYEQYV.

Here the CDR3 reads CASILQRANTEAFF. CDR3 DNA: TGTGCCAGCATACTGCAGCGAGCGAACACTGAAGCTTTCTTT. The chain has TRBV12-3 or TRBV12-4 and TRBJ1-1; D unclear. Trimming pared 7 bases from V and 1 base from J, leaving 13 bases between. The CDR3 spans 14 residues.

This clonotype showed up just a few times. This sequence joins TRBV29-1 and TRBJ2-1; D gene ambiguous. The CDR3 length is 10 residues. Germline CDR1 and CDR2: SQVTM and ANQGSEA. The V end lost 7 bases, the J end lost 9 bases, and 10 bases lay between the germline ends. The CDR3 spells CSARRTEQFF. In nucleotides, the CDR3 is TGCAGCGCCCGTCGGACTGAGCAGTTCTTC.

In this sample, this clonotype turned up many times. The rearrangement joins TRBV3-1 to TRBJ1-1; D may be TRBD1 (6 bases). The germline CDR1 and CDR2 sequences are LGHDT and YNNKEL (reference sequence). The CDR3 sequence is 14 residues long. The ends were cut back, 4 bases at V and 4 bases at J, with 13 bases in the middle. CDR3 DNA sequence: TGTGCCAGCAGCCCACCAGGGGCGGGCACTGAAGCTTTCTTT. Its protein product is CASSPPGAGTEAFF.